This TCR beta chain was found in a study of technical replicates of blood from a handful of donors. Trimming left V 0 bases short and J 9 bases short, with 32 bases between. In germline, CDR1 is LGHNA, CDR2 YSLEER. The CDR3 has 21 residues. Profiling relied on immunoSEQ multiplex PCR, and the TCRdb table lists in-frame clones only, not all of them. The data hold roughly 68,000 clones, with approximately 90% observed a single time. Sequenced material: PBMCs. The TCR was taken from a human donor in good health. Some clones in this sample may be carry-over from other donors' samples. The rearrangement uses TRBV4-3 and TRBJ1-4; tentative D call: TRBD1 (6 bases). CDR3 loop: CASSQDWGGRIEAVSKKKLFF. Here the CDR3 DNA reads TGCGCCAGCAGCCAAGATTGGGGGGGGCGGATTGAAGCGGTCTCGAAGAAAAAACTGTTTTTT.